Listed below are T cell receptor beta chains from one sample, sequenced in a study of blood T cell repertoires in COVID-19. Assay used: immunoSEQ multiplex PCR; TCRdb lists only in-frame clones, some missing. The sample lists 150,000 to 200,000 clones; approximately 77% were seen once. The specimen was PBMCs or T cells enriched from blood (not recorded which). The receptor set was obtained from a man aged 55 to 70 who had recovered from COVID-19. Both conserved end residues are part of each CDR3. Fields, in order: clone size, J gene, V gene, D gene, CDR3 DNA, CDR3 protein. The D gene is left open where the match is weak. Only some rows state a clone size, as once, few, many or a class for expanded clones.

-,TRBJ2-2,TRBV7-3,-,TGTGCCAGCAGCTTATTTGGTCTAACCGGGGAGCTGTTTTTT,CASSLFGLTGELFF
-,TRBJ1-6,TRBV20-1,-,TGCAGTGCTAGTGCCTGGACAATCGTGAATTCACCCCTCCACTTT,CSASAWTIVNSPLHF
few,TRBJ2-2,TRBV7-6,TRBD2,TGTGCCAGCAGCTTAACTAGCGGGGGGCCAAACACCGGGGAGCTGTTTTTT,CASSLTSGGPNTGELFF
-,TRBJ2-2,TRBV29-1,TRBD1,TGCAGCGTTGCTCAGGGGGCGTACACCGGGGAGCTGTTTTTT,CSVAQGAYTGELFF
-,TRBJ2-3,TRBV5-8,TRBD1,TGTGCCAGCAGCCAATTCGGGACAGGGGGTCTACACAGCCCCGCGCAGTATTTT,CASSQFGTGGLHSPAQYF
once,TRBJ2-3,TRBV5-1,TRBD2,TGCGCCAGCAGCACGGGACTAGCGGGAATGGTAGATACGCAGTATTTT,CASSTGLAGMVDTQYF
-,TRBJ1-1,TRBV10-3,TRBD1,TGTGCCATCAGTGAGCGGGACAGAGAAGCTTTCTTT,CAISERDREAFF
-,TRBJ2-1,TRBV4-1,TRBD2,TGCGCCAGCAGCCGCGAAGGGACTAGAGGATCCAATGAGCAGTTCTTC,CASSREGTRGSNEQFF
-,TRBJ2-7,TRBV29-1,-,TGCAGCGTGGGGCGGACCGCCGTCTCCTACGAGCAGTACTTC,CSVGRTAVSYEQYF
-,TRBJ2-1,TRBV7-3,TRBD2,TGTGCCAGCAGCTTGACTAGCGGGAGGGCCGTGAATGAGCAGTTCTTC,CASSLTSGRAVNEQFF
few,TRBJ1-2,TRBV11-2,-,TGTGCCAGCAGCTTAGATCTAATCCCCGGTGTACCGGCTAACTATGGCTACACCTTC,CASSLDLIPGVPANYGYTF
-,TRBJ2-5,TRBV5-1,TRBD2,TGCGCCAGCAGCTCCCCGGGGGGGCAGGAGACCCAGTACTTC,CASSSPGGQETQYF
-,TRBJ1-1,TRBV11-2,-,TGTGCCAGCAGTCCAGGGGATGAAGCTTTCTTT,CASSPGDEAFF
-,TRBJ1-2,TRBV11-2,-,TGTGCCAGCAGCTTAGATGAGACATTCTATGGCTACACCTTC,CASSLDETFYGYTF
-,TRBJ2-7,TRBV19,TRBD1,TGTGCCAGTAGTTACCGGACAGGGGACTCCTACGAGCAGTACTTC,CASSYRTGDSYEQYF
-,TRBJ2-1,TRBV7-9,TRBD1,TGTGCCAGCAGCTTACGGGGACAGCCGAGCTCCTACAATGAGCAGTTCTTC,CASSLRGQPSSYNEQFF
-,TRBJ2-1,TRBV4-1,TRBD2,TGCGCCAGCAGCCAAGATGGGACTAGCGGTTACAATGAGCAGTTCTTC,CASSQDGTSGYNEQFF
few,TRBJ1-4,TRBV2,TRBD1,TGTGCCAGCAGTGAAGCCCTTTCAGGGGGAAAACTGTTTTTT,CASSEALSGGKLFF
-,TRBJ2-7,TRBV6-5,TRBD1,TGTGCCAGCAGTTCACCGGGACAGATATACGAGCAGTACTTC,CASSSPGQIYEQYF
-,TRBJ2-1,TRBV3-1/TRBV3-2,-,TGTGCCAGCAGCCTCACCGGACAGTACAATGAGCAGTTCTTC,CASSLTGQYNEQFF